This is a list of T cell receptor beta chains from one sample in a study of cytomegalovirus exposure and HLA in healthy donors. This table comes from immunoSEQ multiplex PCR, and its TCRdb copy is limited to in-frame clones, with some not included. The table lists under 200,000 clones, about 96% of them singletons. The sample taken for sequencing was PBMCs. Receptor source: a woman aged 18-29 years in good health and CMV-seronegative. Both conserved end residues are part of each CDR3. D genes are given only for firm matches. Rows may omit the clone size; those that give it use once, few, many or a size class.

CDR3 length: 15; V gene: TRBV5-4; J gene: TRBJ1-2; clone size: NA; D gene: NA; CDR3 protein: CASSSPLARDYGYTF; CDR3 DNA: TGTGCCAGCAGCTCACCACTCGCGCGAGACTATGGCTACACCTTC
CDR3 length: 14; V gene: TRBV19; J gene: TRBJ1-1; clone size: NA; D gene: NA; CDR3 protein: CASSSEGPHPEAFF; CDR3 DNA: TGTGCCAGTAGCTCGGAGGGTCCACACCCTGAAGCTTTCTTT
CDR3 length: 14; V gene: TRBV6-6; J gene: TRBJ1-1; clone size: NA; D gene: NA; CDR3 protein: CASSYSVQNTEAFF; CDR3 DNA: TGTGCCAGCAGTTACTCAGTACAGAACACTGAAGCTTTCTTT
CDR3 length: 14; V gene: TRBV30; J gene: TRBJ2-2; clone size: NA; D gene: NA; CDR3 protein: CAWQSLTVTGELFF; CDR3 DNA: TGTGCCTGGCAGAGTTTGACAGTTACCGGGGAGCTGTTTTTT
CDR3 length: 18; V gene: TRBV5-6; J gene: TRBJ1-6; clone size: NA; D gene: TRBD1; CDR3 protein: CASSLVVQGASYNSPLHF; CDR3 DNA: TGTGCCAGCAGCTTGGTAGTACAGGGGGCCTCCTATAATTCACCCCTCCACTTT
CDR3 length: 15; V gene: TRBV7-9; J gene: TRBJ1-5; clone size: NA; D gene: NA; CDR3 protein: CASSLVAGPNQPQHF; CDR3 DNA: TGTGCCAGCAGCTTAGTTGCGGGGCCGAATCAGCCCCAGCATTTT
CDR3 length: 17; V gene: TRBV4-1; J gene: TRBJ1-3; clone size: NA; D gene: TRBD1; CDR3 protein: CASSQEGQRSSGNTIYF; CDR3 DNA: TGCGCCAGCAGCCAAGAGGGACAGCGAAGCTCTGGAAACACCATATATTTT
CDR3 length: 13; V gene: TRBV5-1; J gene: TRBJ2-5; clone size: NA; D gene: NA; CDR3 protein: CASSLPGGETQYF; CDR3 DNA: TGCGCCAGCAGCCTCCCCGGGGGAGAGACCCAGTACTTC
CDR3 length: 13; V gene: TRBV5-1; J gene: TRBJ1-2; clone size: NA; D gene: NA; CDR3 protein: CASSLDSGYGYTF; CDR3 DNA: TGCGCCAGCAGCTTGGATTCCGGGTATGGCTACACCTTC
CDR3 length: 14; V gene: TRBV29-1; J gene: TRBJ1-1; clone size: once; D gene: NA; CDR3 protein: CSVGRSVMNTEAFF; CDR3 DNA: TGCAGCGTTGGACGAAGCGTTATGAACACTGAAGCTTTCTTT
CDR3 length: 14; V gene: TRBV6-6; J gene: TRBJ2-3; clone size: NA; D gene: NA; CDR3 protein: CASSYHLGPDTQYF; CDR3 DNA: TGTGCCAGCAGTTACCACTTGGGCCCAGATACGCAGTATTTT
CDR3 length: 14; V gene: TRBV18; J gene: TRBJ2-7; clone size: NA; D gene: TRBD2; CDR3 protein: CASSTGGTAYEQYF; CDR3 DNA: TGTGCCAGCTCGACGGGGGGAACGGCCTACGAGCAGTACTTC
CDR3 length: 14; V gene: TRBV15; J gene: TRBJ2-1; clone size: NA; D gene: NA; CDR3 protein: CATSRDPGYNEQFF; CDR3 DNA: TGTGCCACCAGCAGAGATCCAGGGTACAATGAGCAGTTCTTC
CDR3 length: 15; V gene: TRBV4-1; J gene: TRBJ2-7; clone size: NA; D gene: TRBD1; CDR3 protein: CASSQGPGQGYEQYF; CDR3 DNA: TGCGCCAGCAGCCAAGGGCCGGGACAGGGGTACGAGCAGTACTTC
CDR3 length: 13; V gene: TRBV18; J gene: TRBJ2-3; clone size: NA; D gene: NA; CDR3 protein: CASSRLSTDTQYF; CDR3 DNA: TGTGCCAGCTCACGACTTAGCACAGATACGCAGTATTTT
CDR3 length: 14; V gene: TRBV10-2; J gene: TRBJ2-5; clone size: NA; D gene: TRBD2; CDR3 protein: CASSDRTSFETQYF; CDR3 DNA: TGCGCCAGCAGTGACAGGACTAGCTTTGAGACCCAGTACTTC
CDR3 length: 14; V gene: TRBV5-1; J gene: TRBJ1-2; clone size: NA; D gene: NA; CDR3 protein: CASSLGGPGLGYTF; CDR3 DNA: TGCGCCAGCAGCTTGGGGGGGCCAGGGCTGGGCTACACCTTC
CDR3 length: 12; V gene: TRBV29-1; J gene: TRBJ2-7; clone size: NA; D gene: TRBD2; CDR3 protein: CSAGRGGDEQYF; CDR3 DNA: TGCAGCGCCGGACGCGGGGGGGACGAGCAGTACTTC
CDR3 length: 15; V gene: TRBV7-9; J gene: TRBJ1-2; clone size: NA; D gene: TRBD1; CDR3 protein: CASSLEQGSNYGYTF; CDR3 DNA: TGTGCCAGCAGCTTAGAACAGGGGTCTAACTATGGCTACACCTTC
CDR3 length: 16; V gene: TRBV7-2; J gene: TRBJ1-2; clone size: NA; D gene: TRBD1; CDR3 protein: CASSSKWTGSNYGYTF; CDR3 DNA: TGTGCCAGCAGCTCGAAATGGACAGGGTCTAACTATGGCTACACCTTC
CDR3 length: 13; V gene: TRBV9; J gene: TRBJ2-5; clone size: NA; D gene: NA; CDR3 protein: CASSVDRSTPQYF; CDR3 DNA: TGTGCCAGCAGCGTAGACCGGAGTACGCCCCAGTACTTC
CDR3 length: 17; V gene: TRBV4-2; J gene: TRBJ1-3; clone size: NA; D gene: NA; CDR3 protein: CASSQDRSRRSGNTIYF; CDR3 DNA: TGTGCCAGCAGCCAAGATAGATCCAGGCGCTCTGGAAACACCATATATTTT
CDR3 length: 11; V gene: TRBV7-9; J gene: TRBJ1-5; clone size: NA; D gene: NA; CDR3 protein: CASSRGKPQHF; CDR3 DNA: TGTGCCAGCAGCCGAGGGAAGCCCCAGCATTTT
CDR3 length: 13; V gene: TRBV19; J gene: TRBJ1-2; clone size: NA; D gene: NA; CDR3 protein: CASSKDRNYGYTF; CDR3 DNA: TGTGCCAGTAGTAAAGACAGGAACTATGGCTACACCTTC
CDR3 length: 14; V gene: TRBV6-5; J gene: TRBJ2-7; clone size: NA; D gene: TRBD2; CDR3 protein: CASSFGTRLYEQYF; CDR3 DNA: TGTGCCAGCAGTTTCGGGACTAGATTATACGAGCAGTACTTC
CDR3 length: 12; V gene: TRBV30; J gene: TRBJ1-1; clone size: NA; D gene: NA; CDR3 protein: CAWSVSGSQAFF; CDR3 DNA: TGTGCCTGGAGTGTATCCGGGAGCCAAGCTTTCTTT
CDR3 length: 15; V gene: TRBV27; J gene: TRBJ1-2; clone size: NA; D gene: TRBD1; CDR3 protein: CASSSPGQGARGYTF; CDR3 DNA: TGTGCCAGCAGTTCGCCGGGACAGGGGGCACGGGGCTACACCTTC
CDR3 length: 12; V gene: TRBV5-4; J gene: TRBJ1-2; clone size: NA; D gene: NA; CDR3 protein: CASSSGLHGYTF; CDR3 DNA: TGTGCCAGCAGCTCAGGACTACATGGCTACACCTTC
CDR3 length: 13; V gene: TRBV2; J gene: TRBJ2-5; clone size: NA; D gene: TRBD1; CDR3 protein: CASSTGQEETQYF; CDR3 DNA: TGTGCCAGCAGTACCGGACAGGAAGAGACCCAGTACTTC
CDR3 length: 14; V gene: TRBV5-1; J gene: TRBJ2-7; clone size: NA; D gene: TRBD1; CDR3 protein: CASSLRDRAYEQYF; CDR3 DNA: TGCGCCAGCAGCCTCCGGGACAGGGCCTACGAGCAGTACTTC
CDR3 length: 15; V gene: TRBV6-1; J gene: TRBJ2-7; clone size: NA; D gene: TRBD1; CDR3 protein: CASSEVRGYSYEQYF; CDR3 DNA: TGTGCCAGCAGTGAGGTCAGGGGGTACTCCTACGAGCAGTACTTC
CDR3 length: 15; V gene: TRBV6-5; J gene: TRBJ1-2; clone size: NA; D gene: TRBD1; CDR3 protein: CASSYSTGVGDGYTF; CDR3 DNA: TGTGCCAGCAGTTACTCAACAGGGGTGGGTGATGGCTACACCTTC
CDR3 length: 14; V gene: TRBV6-5; J gene: TRBJ2-7; clone size: NA; D gene: TRBD1; CDR3 protein: CASSIGQGFYEQYF; CDR3 DNA: TGTGCCAGCAGTATTGGACAGGGATTCTACGAGCAGTACTTC
CDR3 length: 14; V gene: TRBV4-2; J gene: TRBJ1-2; clone size: NA; D gene: TRBD1; CDR3 protein: CASSQPGQDYGYTF; CDR3 DNA: TGTGCCAGCAGCCAACCGGGACAGGACTATGGCTACACCTTC
CDR3 length: 15; V gene: TRBV11-3; J gene: TRBJ2-1; clone size: NA; D gene: TRBD2; CDR3 protein: CASSSTSGSYNEQFF; CDR3 DNA: TGTGCCAGCAGCTCTACTAGCGGCTCCTACAATGAGCAGTTCTTC
CDR3 length: 16; V gene: TRBV4-1; J gene: TRBJ2-5; clone size: NA; D gene: NA; CDR3 protein: CASSQDLAQWWKTQYF; CDR3 DNA: TGCGCCAGCAGCCAAGACCTAGCCCAGTGGTGGAAGACCCAGTACTTC
CDR3 length: 17; V gene: TRBV5-1; J gene: TRBJ1-4; clone size: NA; D gene: TRBD1; CDR3 protein: CASSLGTGEATNEKLFF; CDR3 DNA: TGCGCCAGCAGCTTGGGGACAGGGGAAGCAACTAATGAAAAACTGTTTTTT
CDR3 length: 14; V gene: TRBV7-8; J gene: TRBJ1-6; clone size: NA; D gene: NA; CDR3 protein: CASSFLAPDSPLHF; CDR3 DNA: TGTGCCAGCAGCTTTTTAGCGCCGGATTCACCCCTCCACTTT
CDR3 length: 15; V gene: TRBV28; J gene: TRBJ1-4; clone size: once; D gene: TRBD1; CDR3 protein: CASSLWDRGWEKLFF; CDR3 DNA: TGTGCCAGCAGTTTATGGGACAGGGGGTGGGAAAAACTGTTTTTT
CDR3 length: 14; V gene: TRBV4-3; J gene: TRBJ1-2; clone size: NA; D gene: NA; CDR3 protein: CASSQGTTNYGYTF; CDR3 DNA: TGCGCCAGCAGCCAAGGGACAACTAACTATGGCTACACCTTC
CDR3 length: 14; V gene: TRBV7-3; J gene: TRBJ1-2; clone size: NA; D gene: NA; CDR3 protein: CASSLPGMNYGYTF; CDR3 DNA: TGTGCCAGCAGCTTACCAGGGATGAACTATGGCTACACCTTC
CDR3 length: 14; V gene: TRBV21-1; J gene: TRBJ2-5; clone size: NA; D gene: NA; CDR3 protein: CASSLRTPSPGQYF; CDR3 DNA: TGTGCCAGCAGCCTGCGTACACCCAGTCCGGGACAGTACTTC
CDR3 length: 14; V gene: TRBV6-5; J gene: TRBJ2-7; clone size: NA; D gene: TRBD1; CDR3 protein: CASRPGQGTYEQYF; CDR3 DNA: TGTGCCAGCAGGCCGGGACAGGGAACCTACGAGCAGTACTTC
CDR3 length: 12; V gene: TRBV15; J gene: TRBJ1-4; clone size: NA; D gene: NA; CDR3 protein: CATSREQTKLFF; CDR3 DNA: TGTGCCACCAGCAGAGAACAGACAAAACTGTTTTTT
CDR3 length: 15; V gene: TRBV19; J gene: TRBJ2-2; clone size: NA; D gene: NA; CDR3 protein: CASSINSLNTGELFF; CDR3 DNA: TGTGCCAGTAGTATTAACTCCCTAAACACCGGGGAGCTGTTTTTT
CDR3 length: 13; V gene: TRBV7-8; J gene: TRBJ1-1; clone size: NA; D gene: NA; CDR3 protein: CASSFDMLTEAFF; CDR3 DNA: TGTGCCAGCAGCTTCGACATGTTAACTGAAGCTTTCTTT
CDR3 length: 14; V gene: TRBV10-3; J gene: TRBJ2-7; clone size: once; D gene: TRBD2; CDR3 protein: CAISAAGSSYEQYF; CDR3 DNA: TGTGCCATCAGTGCAGCGGGGTCATCCTACGAGCAGTACTTC
CDR3 length: 14; V gene: TRBV2; J gene: TRBJ1-5; clone size: few; D gene: NA; CDR3 protein: CASNREGANQPQHF; CDR3 DNA: TGTGCCAGCAACAGGGAGGGAGCCAATCAGCCCCAGCATTTT